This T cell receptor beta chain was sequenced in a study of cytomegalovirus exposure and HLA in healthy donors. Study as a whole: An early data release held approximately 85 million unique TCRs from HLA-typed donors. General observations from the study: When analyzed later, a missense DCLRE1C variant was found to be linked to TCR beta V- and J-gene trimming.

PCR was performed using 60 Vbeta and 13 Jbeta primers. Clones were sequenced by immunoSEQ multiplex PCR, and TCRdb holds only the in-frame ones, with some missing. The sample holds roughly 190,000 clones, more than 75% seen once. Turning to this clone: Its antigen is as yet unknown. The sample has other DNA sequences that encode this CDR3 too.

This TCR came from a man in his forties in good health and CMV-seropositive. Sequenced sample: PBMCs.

The CDR3 nucleotides read TGTGCCAGCTCACCGACGCAGGGCAACACTGAAGCTTTCTTT. Protein: CASSPTQGNTEAFF. This chain links TRBV18 with TRBJ1-1, with D possibly TRBD1 on 5 matching bases. Looked up from germline, CDR1 is KGHSH and CDR2 is LQKENI. Trimming took off 3 bases at V and 2 bases at J, with 10 bases between the two ends. CDR3 size: 14 residues.